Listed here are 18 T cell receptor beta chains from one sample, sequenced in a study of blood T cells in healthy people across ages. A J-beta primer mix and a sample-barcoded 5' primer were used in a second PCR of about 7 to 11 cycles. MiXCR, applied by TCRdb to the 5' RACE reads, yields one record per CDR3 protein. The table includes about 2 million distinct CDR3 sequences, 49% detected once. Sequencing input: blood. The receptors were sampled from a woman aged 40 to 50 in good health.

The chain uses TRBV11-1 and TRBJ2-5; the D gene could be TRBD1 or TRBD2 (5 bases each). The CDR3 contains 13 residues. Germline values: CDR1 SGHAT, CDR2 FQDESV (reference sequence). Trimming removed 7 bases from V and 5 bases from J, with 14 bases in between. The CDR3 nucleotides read TGTGCCAGCACGGGACCCTTAGGGGAGACCCAGTACTTC. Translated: CASTGPLGETQYF.

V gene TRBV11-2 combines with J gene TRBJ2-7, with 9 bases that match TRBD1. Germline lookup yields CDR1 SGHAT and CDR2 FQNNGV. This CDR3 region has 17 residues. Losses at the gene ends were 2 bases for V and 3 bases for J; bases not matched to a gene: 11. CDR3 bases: TGTGCCAGCAGCTTATTAGGAGGACAGGGGTCCTTCTACGAGCAGTACTTC. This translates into CASSLLGGQGSFYEQYF.

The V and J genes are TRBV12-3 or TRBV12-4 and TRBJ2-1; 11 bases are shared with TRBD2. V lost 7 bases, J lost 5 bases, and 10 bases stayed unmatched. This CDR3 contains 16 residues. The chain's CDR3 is CASKGSGGAPHNEQFF. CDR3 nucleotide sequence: TGTGCCAGCAAAGGTAGCGGGGGGGCCCCCCACAATGAGCAGTTCTTC.

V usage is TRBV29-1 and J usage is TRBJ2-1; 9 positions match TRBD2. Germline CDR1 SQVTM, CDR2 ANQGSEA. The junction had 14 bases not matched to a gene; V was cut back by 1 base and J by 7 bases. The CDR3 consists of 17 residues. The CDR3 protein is CSVEGRGGSGGENEQFF. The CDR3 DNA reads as TGCAGCGTTGAAGGGAGGGGGGGTAGCGGGGGTGAAAATGAGCAGTTCTTC.

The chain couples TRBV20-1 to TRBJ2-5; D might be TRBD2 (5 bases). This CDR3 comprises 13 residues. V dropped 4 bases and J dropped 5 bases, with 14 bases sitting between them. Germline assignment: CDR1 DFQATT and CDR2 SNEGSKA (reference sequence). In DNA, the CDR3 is TGCAGTGCTATCCGGCGGGCCCCGGAGACCCAGTACTTC. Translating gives CSAIRRAPETQYF.

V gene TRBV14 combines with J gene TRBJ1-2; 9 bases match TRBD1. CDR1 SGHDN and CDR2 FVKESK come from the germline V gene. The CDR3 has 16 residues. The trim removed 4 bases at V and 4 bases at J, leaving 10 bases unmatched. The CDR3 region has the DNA TGTGCCAGCAGCCCCTGGGACAGGGAGTCCCCCTATGGCTACACCTTC. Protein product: CASSPWDRESPYGYTF.

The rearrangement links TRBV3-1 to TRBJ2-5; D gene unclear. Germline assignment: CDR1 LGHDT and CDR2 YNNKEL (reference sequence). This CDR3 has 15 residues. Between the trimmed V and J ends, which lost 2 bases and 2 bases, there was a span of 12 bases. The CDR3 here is CASSQSEVLQETQYF. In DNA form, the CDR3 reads TGTGCCAGCAGCCAATCTGAGGTCCTACAAGAGACCCAGTACTTC.

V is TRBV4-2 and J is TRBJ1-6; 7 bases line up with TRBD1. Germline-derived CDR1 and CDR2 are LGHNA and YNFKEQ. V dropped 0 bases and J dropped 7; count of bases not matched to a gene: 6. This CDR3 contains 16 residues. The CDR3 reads CASSQEGTAANSPLHF. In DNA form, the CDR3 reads TGTGCCAGCAGCCAAGAGGGGACAGCAGCCAATTCACCCCTCCACTTT.

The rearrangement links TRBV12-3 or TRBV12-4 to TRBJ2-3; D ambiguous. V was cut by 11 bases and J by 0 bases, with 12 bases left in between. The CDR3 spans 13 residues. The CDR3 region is CAGYKGSTDTQYF. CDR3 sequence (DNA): TGTGCCGGCTACAAGGGCAGCACAGATACGCAGTATTTT.

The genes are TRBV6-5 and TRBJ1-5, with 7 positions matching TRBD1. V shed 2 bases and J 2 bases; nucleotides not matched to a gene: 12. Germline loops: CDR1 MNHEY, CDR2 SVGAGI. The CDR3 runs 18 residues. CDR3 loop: CASSYRRQTGRGNQPQHF. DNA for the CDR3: TGTGCCAGCAGTTACAGACGACAGACAGGGAGAGGCAATCAGCCCCAGCATTTT.

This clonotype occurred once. The CDR3 loop is CASSRPDRGAYEQYF. As DNA, the CDR3 is TGTGCCAGCAGCAGACCAGACAGGGGGGCCTACGAGCAGTACTTC. The chain carries TRBV21-1 and TRBJ2-7; no check of the table's D call, TRBD1, against the DNA was made. TRBV21-1 has pseudogene status. The CDR3 sequence is 15 residues long.

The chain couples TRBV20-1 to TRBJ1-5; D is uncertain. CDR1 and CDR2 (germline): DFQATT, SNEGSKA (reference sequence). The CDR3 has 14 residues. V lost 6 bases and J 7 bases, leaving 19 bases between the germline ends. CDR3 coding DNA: TGCAGTGCCAACTCAGAACATACGAGCCAGCCCCAGCATTTT. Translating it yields CSANSEHTSQPQHF.

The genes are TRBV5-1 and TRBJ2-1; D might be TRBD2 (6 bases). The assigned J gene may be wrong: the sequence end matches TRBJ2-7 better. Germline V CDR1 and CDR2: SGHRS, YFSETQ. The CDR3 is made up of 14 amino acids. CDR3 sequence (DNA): TGCGCCAGCAGCCTCGGGGGACCTAACAATGAGCAGTACTTC. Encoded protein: CASSLGGPNNEQYF.

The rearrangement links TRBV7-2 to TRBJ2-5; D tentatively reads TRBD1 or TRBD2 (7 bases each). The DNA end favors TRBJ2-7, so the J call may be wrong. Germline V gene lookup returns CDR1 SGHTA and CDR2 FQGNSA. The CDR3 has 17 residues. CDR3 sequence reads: CASSLEGGAGGLSEQYF. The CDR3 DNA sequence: TGTGCCAGCAGCTTAGAGGGGGGGGCAGGGGGACTGAGCGAGCAGTACTTC.

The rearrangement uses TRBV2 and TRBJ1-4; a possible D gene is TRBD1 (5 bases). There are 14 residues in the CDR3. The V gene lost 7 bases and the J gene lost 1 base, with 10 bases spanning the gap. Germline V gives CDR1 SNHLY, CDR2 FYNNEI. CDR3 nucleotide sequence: TGTGCCAGCAATAGGGGAGGAACTAATGAAAAACTGTTTTTT. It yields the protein CASNRGGTNEKLFF.

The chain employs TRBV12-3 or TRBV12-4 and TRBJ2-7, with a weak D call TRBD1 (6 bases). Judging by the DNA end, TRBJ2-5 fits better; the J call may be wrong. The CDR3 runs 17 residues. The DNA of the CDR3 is TGTGCCAGCAGTTCAAACAGGGACCCCTATACGCAAGAGACCCAGTACTTC. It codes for CASSSNRDPYTQETQYF.

Written as DNA, the CDR3 is TGTGCTAGTGCACCGGTCTCCTACAATGAGCAGTACTTC. Its protein is CASAPVSYNEQYF. V and J are TRBV12-5 and TRBJ2-1; D is undetermined. Gene TRBJ2-7 matches the end of the DNA better, so the J call may be wrong. The CDR3 totals 13 residues. Germline V gene sequence: CDR1 LGHNT, CDR2 FRNRAP.

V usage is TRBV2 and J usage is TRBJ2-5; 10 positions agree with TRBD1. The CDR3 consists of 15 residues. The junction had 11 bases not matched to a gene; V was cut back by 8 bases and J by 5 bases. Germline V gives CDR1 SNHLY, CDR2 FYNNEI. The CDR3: CASPAGTGAQETQYF. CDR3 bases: TGTGCCAGCCCGGCAGGGACAGGGGCCCAGGAGACCCAGTACTTC.